The 6 T cell receptor beta chains presented below share a single source sample, sequenced in a study of cytomegalovirus exposure and HLA in healthy donors. The PCR had 60 Vbeta and 13 Jbeta primers. TCRdb's copy holds only in-frame clones and misses some; the assay was immunoSEQ multiplex PCR. The data hold about 130,000 clones, with 70% to 80% observed a single time. Input material: PBMCs. These receptors all come from a man aged 25-40 years in good health and CMV-seronegative.

The chain uses TRBV7-2 and TRBJ2-3; the D gene is possibly TRBD2 (6 bases). With 5 bases removed from V and 4 bases from J, the gap between germline ends came to 22 bases. The CDR3 consists of 17 residues. The germline CDR1 and CDR2 sequences are SGHTA and FQGNSA. CDR3 protein: CASSQTWGVGGSDTQYF. In DNA, the CDR3 is TGTGCCAGCAGCCAAACCTGGGGGGTAGGAGGTTCAGATACGCAGTATTTT.

This chain links TRBV10-3 with TRBJ2-7; 13 bases align to TRBD2. The V gene end was trimmed by 6 bases and the J gene end by 6 bases; junction bases not matched to a gene: 5. The CDR3 loop spans 14 amino acids. Germline CDR1 is ENHRY and CDR2 is SYGVKD. The CDR3 reads CAISGLAGEGEQYF. The CDR3 nucleotides are TGTGCCATCAGCGGACTAGCGGGAGAAGGCGAGCAGTACTTC.

This clone was counted only a few times. The V gene is TRBV2, the J gene TRBJ1-1, with D uncertain. The CDR3 runs 13 residues. Germline loops: CDR1 SNHLY, CDR2 FYNNEI. V lost 4 bases to trimming and J lost 0 bases, with 6 bases between them. CDR3 coding DNA: TGTGCCAGCAGTGCTCAGGTGAACACTGAAGCTTTCTTT. Its protein is CASSAQVNTEAFF.

This chain joins TRBV14 and TRBJ2-1, with 9 nucleotides matching TRBD2. Germline loops: CDR1 SGHDN, CDR2 FVKESK. V was pared by 3 bases and J by 7 bases, with 7 bases of the junction left unmatched. This CDR3 comprises 15 residues. The CDR3 here is CASSHGASGINEQFF. The CDR3 nucleotides are TGTGCCAGCAGCCACGGGGCTAGCGGGATTAATGAGCAGTTCTTC.

The CDR3 sequence: CASSGVAGTGELFF. The CDR3, as DNA: TGTGCCAGCAGTGGTGTAGCTGGCACCGGGGAGCTGTTTTTT. This sequence joins TRBV2 and TRBJ2-2; D uncertain. This CDR3 is 14 amino acids long. V lost 4 bases, J lost 4 bases, and 10 bases lay in between. Per germline, CDR1 SNHLY and CDR2 FYNNEI.

This clone was observed a single time. At the DNA level, this CDR3 is encoded by other sequences in the same sample as well. The chain recombines TRBV5-4 with TRBJ2-1, with 10 bases that match TRBD2. Germline V lookup: CDR1 SGHNT, CDR2 YYREEE (reference sequence). The CDR3 runs 15 residues. V was clipped by 4 bases and J by 4 bases; unmatched bases: 5. Here the CDR3 reads CASSLGLADYNEQFF. CDR3 coding DNA: TGTGCCAGCAGCCTAGGACTAGCGGATTACAATGAGCAGTTCTTC.